What follows is one T cell receptor beta chain and its context. The table lists this clonotype with a count of one. The specificity of this receptor is unknown. Base qualities were left out, and no much larger clone turns up one base away. Just one read gives weak support. According to the study, the label for this sample's time point signals: newly diagnosed GD, antithyroid drugs for less than 3 months. RNA was extracted from PBMCs in TRIzol for both TCR sequencing and RNA sequencing. Graves' disease was diagnosed according to American Thyroid Association guidelines. The patients came from an endocrinology department in Xi'an, China. Each patient gave roughly 8.4 milliliters of peripheral blood, collected in an EDTA anticoagulant tube. Ficoll Paque Plus density gradient separation was used to isolate PBMCs, and no further T cell sorting was done. RNA quality was checked with an Agilent 2100 Bioanalyzer and agarose gel, and concentration with a NanoDrop 2000.

This sample is drawn from a study of regulatory T cells in long-lasting Graves disease (dated by TCRdb to the early 2020s). Broadly, across the study: Newly diagnosed Graves' disease patients had taken antithyroid drugs for less than 3 months. Patients with persistent Graves' disease were compared with patients with newly diagnosed Graves' disease using TCR sequencing and RNA sequencing of peripheral blood. The study was conducted in China and was registered as a clinical trial. A total of roughly 33 samples underwent TCR sequencing: around 13 from persistent and about 20 from newly diagnosed Graves' disease patients.

Via the germline V gene (reference sequence), CDR1 is LNHNV and CDR2 YYDKDF. V is shortened by 3 bases, J by 6 bases, and the region joining them spans 9 bases. Inclusive of the bounding cysteine and phenylalanine, the CDR3 is 13 residues long. The kept DNA is CDR3 alone, 39 bases in frame from the first base. Findings and caveats that apply to the study as a whole: Only peripheral blood was studied, because thyroid tissue, the primary lesion, was inaccessible. Lower TCR Shannon entropy and fewer highly expanded clones were observed in persistent Graves' disease patients than in newly diagnosed patients, which suggested clonal expansion. Sequencing and analysis were restricted to the TCR beta chain. Patients with persistent disease shared more public clonotypes (around 3,000) than newly diagnosed patients did (around 930). The authors noted that the small sample size was a limitation that may lower accuracy. Persistent disease showed preferential use of TRBV28, TRBJ1-2 and TRBJ2-5, whereas newly diagnosed disease favored TRBV20-1 and TRBJ2-1.

Library preparation was by multiplex PCR. For sequencing, an Illumina HiSeq 4000 was employed. TCR beta libraries were built with iRepertoire HTBI primers and Arm-PCR amplification of CDR3 regions. Gel purification was performed on PCR products prior to sequencing. Concerning the study's data processing: Across samples, 60 to 75 TRBV and 13 to 15 TRBJ segments were identified and used for gene usage analysis of CDR3 amino acid clonotypes. COPE and FqMerger were used to merge filtered high-quality paired reads into contigs. BLAST was used to align contigs to IMGT TRBV, TRBD and TRBJ reference genes, with CDR3 defined following IMGT. Any clonotype with a frequency above 0.1% was classified as a highly expanded clone. Shannon entropy was used to measure repertoire diversity, and the Gini coefficient was used to measure V-J evenness. A clonotype found in more than one individual was treated as public. The public reads were reprocessed in TCRdb via fastp at Q25 and MiXCR, keeping in-frame beta chains. One record per CDR3 amino acid sequence lists the most common genes and DNA. TCRdb's processing, not the authors' own work, is the source of the V and J calls. For this sample there are about 620,000 distinct CDR3 sequences; 16% appear just once. The ten top clones hold roughly 18% of the sample.

These records were also assigned to another study, of T cells in Graves' hyperthyroidism and ophthalmopathy. Taken from the second paper: A patient counted as having stable Graves' hyperthyroidism if no progression to ophthalmopathy occurred over 18 months of follow-up. Hyperthyroidism patients were newly diagnosed, with disease duration under 2 months, and aged 18 to 65 years. Exclusion was applied to patients with uncontrolled infections, other autoimmune diseases, pregnancy or lactation. Diagnoses relied on clinical symptoms, serum thyroxine and TRAb, thyroid ultrasound and orbital computed tomography. For the first round of RT-PCR on the TCR CDR3, the HTBI primer set was used together with the Qiagen OneStep RT-PCR kit. Blood samples also contained most of the expanded thyroid clonotypes (frequency above 0.001), which suggests that blood repertoires may reflect thyroid immune responses. In cross-validation, a model built on a 13 V-J signature told ophthalmopathy apart from stable hyperthyroidism with 87.88% sensitivity and roughly 81% specificity, and in testing the same model reached 80%/75%. During validation, the model predicted progression to ophthalmopathy a median of approximately 6.5 months ahead of onset, with almost 71% sensitivity and roughly 75% specificity. To identify TCR V-J signatures that set the groups apart, the researchers used a discovery cohort of 100 patients, made up of 43 with Graves' ophthalmopathy and about 59 with stable Graves' hyperthyroidism. Whether ophthalmopathy could be predicted prospectively was tested in an independent validation cohort made up of under 20 hyperthyroidism patients plus 17 patients who later progressed to ophthalmopathy. For training and testing, the 100 or so patients in the discovery cohort were randomly divided in a 7:3 ratio. In addition, the study compared T-cell repertoires in thyroid tissue and in blood from six Graves' hyperthyroidism patients. After sampling, hyperthyroidism patients received methimazole starting at 30 mg daily, and ophthalmopathy patients received high-dose intravenous methylprednisolone. The libraries were constructed in a second round of multiplex PCR and then size-selected and purified. Sequencing of the libraries was done on an Illumina HiSeq2000 using paired-end 100 bp reads. SOAPnuke was used to process the raw data, with reads discarded if the reads contained adapters or uncalled bases, had a mean Phred below 15, or lacked an exact constant-primer or identifier match. COPE v1.2.5 was used to merge the high-quality paired reads, and each unique nucleotide sequence was defined as a clonotype. Clonotypes were aligned to IMGT TRBV, TRBD and TRBJ reference segments using MiTCR v1.1. The analysis was restricted to V-J combinations with a frequency above 0.0001, which together covered 99.2% of the repertoires. A TCS score was defined as the ratio between F50 (clonal expansion) and ExV (chaos), using BLOSUM62-based TCRdist between CDR3 peptides within each V-J. Welch's t-statistics and random forest reduced around 510 V-J features to roughly 13, which were used in a naive Bayes classifier (R e1071). No statistical method was used to fix the sample size in advance, and group allocation was not hidden from the investigators. According to the paper, TCR Vbeta CDR3 sequencing was carried out on some 140 peripheral blood samples, which came from fewer than 50 ophthalmopathy, 75 to 80 hyperthyroidism and about 17 progressor patients.

Sample: peripheral blood mononuclear cells (PBMCs), taken at new diagnosis, from a patient treated with antithyroid drugs. The chain was built from TRBV15 and TRBJ1-5; TRBD1 could be the D gene, as 6 bases match. The receptor comes from a woman aged 30 to 39 with Graves disease. Donor details come from another sample of the same person, matched by shared clones. The bases are TGTGCCACCAGCAGTCGAGGGGGTCAGCCCCAGCATTTT. This is translated as CATSSRGGQPQHF.